The TCR beta chain described here comes from a study of Ad26.COV2.S vaccination and SARS-CoV-2 variants. The overall study: This donor came from the COV1001 trial of Ad26.COV2.S.

As to this clone: Its antigen remains unidentified.

The CDR3 length is 15 residues. V lost 4 bases and J lost 5; bases outside the gene matches: 8. From germline, CDR1 is SEHNR and CDR2 FQNEAQ (reference sequence). Assay: immunoSEQ multiplex PCR; the TCRdb copy retains only in-frame clones and omits some. The table lists 410,000 or so clones, roughly 90% of them singletons. General observations from the study: Reported post-vaccination CD8+ and CD4+ T cell responses to spike showed substantial breadth.

The treatment was: roughly 18 received Ad26.COV2.S at low or high dose, single or two shots; about 5 received placebo; per-sample allocation not given. Material that was analyzed had been drawn on day 63 after the first vaccine or placebo injection. This Boston cohort included adults aged 18-55 years. An Ad26 vector expressing Wuhan-strain SARS-CoV-2 spike constituted the vaccine. The sequence was obtained from a person aged 18-65 years who received the Ad26.COV2.S COVID-19 vaccine or a placebo. This sample comprised peripheral blood, obtained in a trial of Ad26.COV2.S vaccine versus placebo. The V and J genes are TRBV7-9 and TRBJ2-5, with TRBD1 matching 9 bases. As DNA, the CDR3 is TGTGCCAGCAGCTCCTTACAGGGGGCTTGGGAGACCCAGTACTTC. Amino acids: CASSSLQGAWETQYF.